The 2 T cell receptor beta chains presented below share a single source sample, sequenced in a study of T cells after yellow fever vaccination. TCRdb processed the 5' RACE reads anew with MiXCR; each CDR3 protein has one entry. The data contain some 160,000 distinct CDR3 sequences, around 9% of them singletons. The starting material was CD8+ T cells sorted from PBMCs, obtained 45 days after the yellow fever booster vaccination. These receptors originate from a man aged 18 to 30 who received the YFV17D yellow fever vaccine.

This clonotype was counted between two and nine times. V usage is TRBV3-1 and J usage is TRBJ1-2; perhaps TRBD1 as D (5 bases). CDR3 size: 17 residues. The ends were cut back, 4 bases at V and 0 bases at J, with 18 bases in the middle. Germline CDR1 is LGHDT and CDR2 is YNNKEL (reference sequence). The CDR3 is CASSRIPGGGPNYGYTF. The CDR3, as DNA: TGTGCCAGCAGCCGAATACCCGGGGGAGGTCCTAACTATGGCTACACCTTC.

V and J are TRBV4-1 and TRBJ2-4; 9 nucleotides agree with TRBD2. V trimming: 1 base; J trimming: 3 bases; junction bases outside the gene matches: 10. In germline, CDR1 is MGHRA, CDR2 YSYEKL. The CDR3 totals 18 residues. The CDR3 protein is CASSQGRGGGLDKNIQYF. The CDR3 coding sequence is TGCGCCAGCAGCCAAGGGCGGGGGGGCGGATTGGACAAAAACATTCAGTACTTC.